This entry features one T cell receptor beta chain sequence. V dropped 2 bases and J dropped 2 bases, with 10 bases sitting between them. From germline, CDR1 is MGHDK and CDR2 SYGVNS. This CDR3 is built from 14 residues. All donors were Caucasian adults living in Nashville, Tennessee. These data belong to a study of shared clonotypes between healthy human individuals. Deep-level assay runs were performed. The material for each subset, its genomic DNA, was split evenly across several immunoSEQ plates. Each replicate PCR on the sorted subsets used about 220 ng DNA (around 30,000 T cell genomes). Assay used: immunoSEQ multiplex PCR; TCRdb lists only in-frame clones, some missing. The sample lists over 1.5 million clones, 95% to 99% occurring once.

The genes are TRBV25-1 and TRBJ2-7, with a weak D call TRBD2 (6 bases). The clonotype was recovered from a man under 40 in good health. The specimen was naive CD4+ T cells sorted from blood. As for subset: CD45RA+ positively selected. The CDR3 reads CASSEAGSPYEQYF. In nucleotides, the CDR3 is TGTGCCAGCAGTGAAGCGGGGTCCCCCTACGAGCAGTACTTC.